A single sample is the source of the 22 T cell receptor beta chains below, sequenced in a study of T-cell reconstitution after alpha-beta-depleted transplantation in children. Preparation of the TCRbeta library involved a method that used unique molecular identifiers. TCRdb recomputed calls from the PCR reads with MiXCR, one row per CDR3 protein. The data contain about 420,000 distinct CDR3 sequences, about a tenth of them singletons. This specimen consisted of PBMCs from the stem cell graft donor, obtained from the stem cell graft. These receptor sequences come from a human donor who donated a stem cell graft to a child with acute myeloid leukemia.

This chain joins TRBV7-2 and TRBJ1-4; no definite D call. The ends were cut back, 1 base at V and 3 bases at J, with 3 bases in the middle. CDR1 and CDR2 (germline): SGHTA, FQGNSA. CDR3 length: 13 amino acids. CDR3 in amino acids: CASSLVANEKLFF. The CDR3 DNA reads as TGTGCCAGCAGCTTAGTGGCTAATGAAAAACTGTTTTTT.

This clonotype was picked up many times. The rearrangement links TRBV6-5 to TRBJ1-1, with 7 positions matching TRBD1. There are 15 residues in the CDR3. Per the germline V gene, CDR1 is MNHEY and CDR2 is SVGAGI. J gave up 4 bases and V 2 bases, and 7 bases lay outside the gene matches. Here the CDR3 reads CASSYEEGAITEAFF. The CDR3, as DNA: TGTGCCAGCAGTTACGAAGAGGGGGCGATCACTGAAGCTTTCTTT.

This clonotype was seen at least ten times. The gene calls are TRBV5-6 and TRBJ2-3; tentative D call: TRBD1 (5 bases). The germline V and J ends were trimmed by 4 bases and 2 bases, with 11 bases remaining between them. Germline V gives CDR1 SGHDT, CDR2 YYEEEE. The CDR3 length is 14 residues. The CDR3 protein is CASSRGRDTDTQYF. CDR3 DNA sequence: TGTGCCAGCAGCAGGGGTAGAGACACAGATACGCAGTATTTT.

The table lists this clonotype with a few counts. The rearrangement joins TRBV7-2 to TRBJ2-2; 8 bases fit TRBD2. Germline CDR1 SGHTA, CDR2 FQGNSA. With 5 bases clipped from V and 7 bases from J, the junction kept 9 bases outside the gene matches. The CDR3 contains 15 residues. CDR3 in amino acids: CASSQTAGGFGELFF. In nucleotides, the CDR3 is TGTGCCAGCAGCCAGACGGCGGGAGGTTTCGGGGAGCTGTTTTTT.

The V gene is TRBV7-3, the J gene TRBJ1-5; D is uncertain. V was pared by 5 bases and J by 6 bases, with 17 bases between. The CDR3 spans 15 residues. Germline V gene data show CDR1 as SGHTA and CDR2 as FQGTGA. CDR3 nucleotide sequence: TGTGCCAGCAGCCGGCCTATACCGCCCCCTCAGCCCCAGCATTTT. Translated, it gives CASSRPIPPPQPQHF.

This clonotype was observed a few times. CDR3: CASSVVRDTQYF. Here the CDR3 DNA reads TGTGCCAGCAGTGTAGTTCGGGATACGCAGTATTTT. The chain carries TRBV6-1 and TRBJ2-3; unclear D gene. V was pared by 4 bases and J by 6 bases, with 8 bases between. Per germline, CDR1 MNHNS and CDR2 SASEGT. The CDR3 is 12 residues long.

This clonotype was counted many times. V gene TRBV12-3 or TRBV12-4 combines with J gene TRBJ1-3; no reliable D call. V was clipped by 4 bases and J by 9 bases, with 10 bases between them. CDR3 length: 12 residues. CDR3 loop: CASSSSRGTIYF. CDR3 in DNA: TGTGCCAGCAGTTCCTCCCGAGGCACCATATATTTT.

The chain combines TRBV20-1 with TRBJ2-3; 10 nucleotides match TRBD2. The V gene end was trimmed by 4 bases and the J gene end by 4 bases; junction bases not matched to a gene: 11. This CDR3 is built from 16 residues. Germline lookup yields CDR1 DFQATT and CDR2 SNEGSKA (reference sequence). The CDR3 is CSAILQPGLASDTQYF. The DNA for the CDR3 is TGCAGTGCTATACTCCAACCGGGACTAGCGTCAGATACGCAGTATTTT.

The table lists this clonotype with a few counts. The chain uses TRBV5-1 and TRBJ2-7; TRBD2 agrees at 12 bases. CDR1 is SGHRS and CDR2 is YFSETQ in the germline V gene. The CDR3 has 18 residues. The junction had 9 bases not matched to a gene; V was cut back by 2 bases and J by 0 bases. CDR3 nucleotides: TGCGCCAGCAGCTTACTAGCGGGAGGCCTACACCTCTCCTACGAGCAGTACTTC. It encodes CASSLLAGGLHLSYEQYF. Supplemented by reference TRBV5-1 and TRBJ2-7, the full variable domain reads KAGVTQTPRYLIKTRGQQVTLSCSPISGHRSVSWYQQTPGQGLQFLFEYFSETQRNKGNFPGRFSGRQFSNSRSEMNVSTLELGDSALYLCASSLLAGGLHLSYEQYFGPGTRLTVT.

This clonotype was seen many times. V usage is TRBV5-5 and J usage is TRBJ1-3; possible D gene TRBD1, 5 bases. The CDR3 runs 14 residues. Between the trimmed V and J ends, which lost 5 bases and 3 bases, there was a span of 12 bases. CDR1 and CDR2 from the germline V gene are SGHKS and YYEKEE (reference sequence). This CDR3 is CASRTDYFGNTIYF. The CDR3 nucleotides are TGTGCCAGCAGGACAGACTACTTTGGAAACACCATATATTTT.

This rearrangement joins TRBV25-1 to TRBJ2-7; 9 positions match TRBD1. CDR1 MGHDK and CDR2 SYGVNS come from the germline V gene. The CDR3 runs 13 residues. V trimming: 1 base; J trimming: 6 bases; junction bases outside the gene matches: 1. The CDR3 DNA follows: TGTGCCAGCAGTGAATGGGGACAGGGCGAGCAGTACTTC. Its translation is CASSEWGQGEQYF.

The V and J genes are TRBV27 and TRBJ2-2; a weak D match, TRBD2 (6 bases). V was clipped by 3 bases and J by 1 base, with 18 bases between them. The CDR3 sequence is 18 residues long. Per the germline V gene, CDR1 is MNHEY and CDR2 is SMNVEV (reference sequence). The CDR3 loop reads CASSFRRAGKRNTGELFF. Here the CDR3 DNA reads TGTGCCAGCAGTTTTAGGCGCGCGGGGAAAAGGAACACCGGGGAGCTGTTTTTT.

This clonotype was seen a handful of times. This chain uses TRBV6-5 with TRBJ2-6; D is unresolved. Germline loops: CDR1 MNHEY, CDR2 SVGAGI. Trimming removed 6 bases from V and 2 bases from J, with 5 bases in between. This CDR3 is 13 amino acids long. The CDR3 protein is CASRQPGANVLTF. The DNA for the CDR3 is TGTGCCAGCAGACAACCTGGGGCCAACGTCCTGACTTTC.

The chain carries TRBV7-2 and TRBJ2-3; D possibly corresponds to TRBD1 (6 bases). Germline-derived CDR1 and CDR2 are SGHTA and FQGNSA. V was cut by 4 bases and J by 10 bases, with 15 bases left in between. The CDR3 consists of 13 residues. The CDR3 bases are TGTGCCAGCAGCTCCATTAACAGGGATCCGCAGTATTTT. It specifies CASSSINRDPQYF. The full variable domain, completed using reference TRBV7-2 and TRBJ2-3, is GAGVSQSPSNKVTEKGKDVELRCDPISGHTALYWYRQSLGQGLEFLIYFQGNSAPDKSGLPSDRFSAERTGGSVSTLTIQRTQQEDSAVYLCASSSINRDPQYFGPGTRLTVL.

The CDR3 sequence is CASSYSASDYEQYV. CDR3 nucleotide sequence: TGTGCCAGCAGTTACTCTGCTAGCGACTACGAGCAGTACGTC. The rearrangement joins TRBV6-5 to TRBJ2-7; D possibly corresponds to TRBD2 (6 bases). V lost 0 bases to trimming and J lost 3 bases, with 9 bases between them. The CDR3 is 14 amino acids. Germline CDR1 MNHEY, CDR2 SVGAGI.

This clonotype has a handful of counts. V gene TRBV19 combines with J gene TRBJ2-7; 7 positions agree with TRBD1. The CDR3 totals 15 residues. Germline V gene data show CDR1 as LNHDA and CDR2 as SQIVND (reference sequence). J lost 4 bases, V lost 0 bases, and 6 bases had no gene match. The CDR3 nucleotides are TGTGCCAGTAGTATAGATTTGGGACAGCCTTACGAGCAGTACTTC. This gives the protein CASSIDLGQPYEQYF. Based on the CDR3 plus reference TRBV19 and TRBJ2-7, the full variable domain is DGGITQSPKYLFRKEGQNVTLSCEQNLNHDAMYWYRQDPGQGLRLIYYSQIVNDFQKGDIAEGYSVSREKKESFPLTVTSAQKNPTAFYLCASSIDLGQPYEQYFGPGTRLTVT.

The CDR3: CASSQGPQNTEAFF. Here the CDR3 DNA reads TGTGCCAGCAGCCAAGGACCCCAGAACACTGAAGCTTTCTTT. The rearrangement uses TRBV4-2 and TRBJ1-1; D gene unclear. The length of the CDR3 is 14 residues. V gave up 1 base and J gave up 1 base, with 7 bases separating them. Germline CDR1 reads LGHNA; CDR2 reads YNFKEQ.

This clonotype was picked up many times. V gene TRBV27 combines with J gene TRBJ2-7, with D maybe TRBD1 (6 bases). This CDR3 region has 13 residues. The V end lost 3 bases, the J end lost 4 bases, and 10 bases lay between the germline ends. Germline CDR1 reads MNHEY; CDR2 reads SMNVEV (reference sequence). Here the CDR3 DNA reads TGTGCCAGCAGTTTTGACAGGAGTTACGAGCAGTACTTC. Translated: CASSFDRSYEQYF.

This clonotype came up a few times. The V gene is TRBV20-1, the J gene TRBJ1-5; TRBD1 aligns across 7 bases. With 4 bases clipped from V and 1 base from J, the junction kept 13 bases outside the gene matches. The germline V gene has CDR1 DFQATT and CDR2 SNEGSKA (reference sequence). The CDR3 covers 17 residues. CDR3 region: CSATYNRGRRSNQPQHF. CDR3 in DNA: TGCAGTGCTACCTATAACAGGGGCCGGCGGAGCAATCAGCCCCAGCATTTT.

The sample holds a few counts of this clonotype. The chain employs TRBV20-1 and TRBJ2-1, with D perhaps matching TRBD1 (5 bases). The germline CDR1 and CDR2 sequences are DFQATT and SNEGSKA (reference sequence). CDR3 length: 16 residues. V was pared by 3 bases and J by 0 bases, with 15 bases between. This chain's CDR3 is CSASRGQAFSYNEQFF. The CDR3 bases are TGCAGTGCTAGTAGGGGCCAGGCATTCTCCTACAATGAGCAGTTCTTC.

This clonotype was observed a few times. This rearrangement joins TRBV20-1 to TRBJ1-5; TRBD1 is a possible D gene (6 bases). This CDR3 has 14 residues. Trimming removed 3 bases at V and 1 base at J, with 10 bases between. Germline CDR1 DFQATT, CDR2 SNEGSKA (reference sequence). DNA for the CDR3: TGCAGTGCTAGTCAGGGGCAGAGCAATCAGCCCCAGCATTTT. It encodes CSASQGQSNQPQHF.

There are a few counts of this clonotype. This sequence joins TRBV6-5 and TRBJ2-5, with a weak D call TRBD2 (5 bases). The germline V gene encodes CDR1 MNHEY and CDR2 SVGAGI. This CDR3 contains 15 residues. V dropped 0 bases and J dropped 1 base, with 9 bases sitting between them. The CDR3 DNA follows: TGTGCCAGCAGTTACTCTCGGGGATCCCAAGAGACCCAGTACTTC. Its protein product is CASSYSRGSQETQYF.